The entry that follows covers one T cell receptor (beta chain) sequence. The study drew participants aged about 18 to 90 years from about two dozen US areas. This sample is drawn from a study of blood T cell repertoires in COVID-19. On the study more broadly: The cDNA or gDNA used as material had been derived from T cells, B-cell-depleted T cells, or PBMCs.

CDR1 and CDR2 (germline): SGHTA, FQGTGA. This CDR3 region has 15 residues. With 4 bases removed from V and 7 bases from J, the gap between germline ends came to 14 bases. Methods used by the authors: Amplification of reference gene primers provided the estimated nucleated cell counts. Assay: immunoSEQ multiplex PCR; the TCRdb copy retains only in-frame clones and omits some. That table gives V, J and clone size, and the DNA gave D and trimming. The sample lists about 160,000 clones, roughly 80% seen once, with approximately 5.6% in the top ten. The sequence derives from a woman in her forties with acute COVID-19. The chain has TRBV7-3 and TRBJ1-6; D remains ambiguous. The sequencing sample was made of PBMCs or T cells enriched from blood (not recorded which). The CDR3, as DNA: TGTGCCAGCAGCTCGAGGCCCGATGGAAATTCACCCCTCCACTTT. Translated: CASSSRPDGNSPLHF.